A single sample is the source of the 14 T cell receptor beta chains below, sequenced in a study of PD-1 and CTLA-4 blockade in melanoma. Some clones are missing from TCRdb's copy, which holds only in-frame ones; the method was immunoSEQ multiplex PCR. In the table there are 31,000 or so clones, 88% of which are singletons. The sample consisted of CD8+ T cells from peripheral blood, taken from a patient given anti-PD-1 treatment. These receptor sequences come from a human donor with melanoma.

V gene TRBV10-2 combines with J gene TRBJ2-3; 9 nucleotides line up with TRBD2. V was clipped by 7 bases and J by 1 base; unmatched bases: 3. Per germline, CDR1 WSHSY and CDR2 SAAADI. This CDR3 region has 14 residues. The DNA of the CDR3 is TGCGCCAGCAATTTAGCGGGGGGCACAGATACGCAGTATTTT. This codes for CASNLAGGTDTQYF.

The rearrangement joins TRBV28 to TRBJ2-4; 7 positions match TRBD2. With 3 bases clipped from V and 7 bases from J, the junction kept 15 bases outside the gene matches. The length of the CDR3 is 17 residues. Germline loops: CDR1 MDHEN, CDR2 SYDVKM. CDR3 nucleotides: TGTGCCAGCAGTTTGATGTCCGCCGGGGGGAATGGGAACATTCAGTACTTC. It yields the protein CASSLMSAGGNGNIQYF.

The rearrangement links TRBV18 to TRBJ2-7; perhaps TRBD1 as D (5 bases). Trimming pared 0 bases from V and 3 bases from J, leaving 9 bases between. This CDR3 comprises 14 residues. Germline CDR1 reads KGHSH; CDR2 reads LQKENI. The CDR3 bases are TGTGCCAGCTCACCACCGGCAGGGATCTACGAGCAGTACTTC. Residues: CASSPPAGIYEQYF.

The CDR3 nucleotides are TGTGCCAGCAGTGAATCGGTGCGGTATGGCTACACCTTC. Translated: CASSESVRYGYTF. V usage is TRBV2 and J usage is TRBJ1-2; D not certain. The CDR3 has 13 amino acids. Germline CDR1 SNHLY, CDR2 FYNNEI. Trimming left V 2 bases short and J 5 bases short, with 9 bases between.

V and J are TRBV18 and TRBJ2-2, with 10 bases lining up with TRBD1. Germline CDR1 and CDR2: KGHSH and LQKENI. With 4 bases clipped from V and 1 base from J, the junction kept 3 bases outside the gene matches. CDR3 length: 16 residues. DNA of the CDR3: TGTGCCAGCTCACGGGGACAGGGGATGAACACCGGGGAGCTGTTTTTT. Its protein product is CASSRGQGMNTGELFF.

The chain employs TRBV19 and TRBJ2-7; TRBD2 agrees at 9 bases. The germline V gene encodes CDR1 LNHDA and CDR2 SQIVND (reference sequence). The V segment lost 8 bases and the J segment 6 bases; nucleotides outside the gene matches: 8. The CDR3 runs to 13 residues. The CDR3 nucleotides are TGTGCCAGTTCCGGGGGACTAGCTCTCGAGCAGTACTTC. Its protein product is CASSGGLALEQYF. Using reference TRBV19 and TRBJ2-7 for the parts outside the CDR3, the full variable domain is DGGITQSPKYLFRKEGQNVTLSCEQNLNHDAMYWYRQDPGQGLRLIYYSQIVNDFQKGDIAEGYSVSREKKESFPLTVTSAQKNPTAFYLCASSGGLALEQYFGPGTRLTVT.

V gene TRBV4-1 combines with J gene TRBJ1-1; D gene ambiguous. V was clipped by 4 bases and J by 3 bases, with 15 bases between them. The CDR3 covers 15 residues. Germline-derived CDR1 and CDR2 are MGHRA and YSYEKL. The CDR3 DNA reads as TGCGCCAGCAGCCCTACGTCTATCCCGGACACTGAAGCTTTCTTT. It codes for CASSPTSIPDTEAFF.

This clone was found once. The CDR3 DNA is TGTGCCAGCAGCCAGAGGCCAGGGTCCGTGGATGGCTACACCTTC. It specifies CASSQRPGSVDGYTF. V is TRBV9 and J is TRBJ1-2; maybe TRBD1 (5 bases). The CDR3 covers 15 residues. The V gene's germline CDR1 is SGDLS and CDR2 YYNGEE. V lost 4 bases, J lost 6 bases, and 19 bases lay in between. Supplemented by reference TRBV9 and TRBJ1-2, the full variable domain reads DSGVTQTPKHLITATGQRVTLRCSPRSGDLSVYWYQQSLDQGLQFLIQYYNGEERAKGNILERFSAQQFPDLHSELNLSSLELGDSALYFCASSQRPGSVDGYTFGSGTRLTVV.

This chain connects TRBV4-3 to TRBJ1-1; 8 bases fit TRBD1. V was pared by 0 bases and J by 4 bases, with 7 bases of the junction left unmatched. Germline CDR1 is LGHNA and CDR2 is YSLEER. The CDR3 totals 16 residues. The CDR3 sequence: CASSQDWAGGVTEAFF. CDR3 bases: TGCGCCAGCAGCCAAGATTGGGCAGGGGGCGTCACTGAAGCTTTCTTT.

This rearrangement joins TRBV7-9 to TRBJ2-5; no firm D call. The CDR3 consists of 15 residues. V lost 1 base, J lost 5 bases, and 14 bases lay in between. Germline assignment: CDR1 SEHNR and CDR2 FQNEAQ (reference sequence). The chain's CDR3 is CASSLGRSAGETQYF. The CDR3 coding sequence is TGTGCCAGCAGCTTAGGCCGGTCGGCCGGGGAGACCCAGTACTTC. Using reference TRBV7-9 and TRBJ2-5 for the parts outside the CDR3, the full variable domain is DTGVSQNPRHKITKRGQNVTFRCDPISEHNRLYWYRQTLGQGPEFLTYFQNEAQLEKSRLLSDRFSAERPKGSFSTLEIQRTEQGDSAMYLCASSLGRSAGETQYFGPGTRLLVL.

V gene TRBV28 combines with J gene TRBJ1-1, with D uncertain. The CDR3 is 14 residues long. Germline V gene data show CDR1 as MDHEN and CDR2 as SYDVKM. V shed 4 bases and J shed 3 bases, with 12 bases lying between them. Written as DNA, the CDR3 is TGTGCCAGCAGTTCCAGACTCGAGGACACTGAAGCTTTCTTT. Protein product: CASSSRLEDTEAFF.

J is TRBJ2-7 and V is TRBV27, with a tentative D call TRBD1 (6 bases). From germline, CDR1 is MNHEY and CDR2 SMNVEV (reference sequence). The V gene lost 7 bases and the J gene lost 7 bases, with 20 bases spanning the gap. The CDR3 extends over 14 amino acids. CDR3 sequence (DNA): TGTGCCAGCAAAAGGGGGTGGGATTTAGAGGAGCAGTACTTC. Amino acid sequence: CASKRGWDLEEQYF.

The chain couples TRBV7-9 to TRBJ1-1; 7 bases are shared with TRBD1. The V and J ends lost 4 bases and 2 bases, in that order; junction bases with no gene match: 4. Looked up from germline, CDR1 is SEHNR and CDR2 is FQNEAQ (reference sequence). The CDR3 has 14 amino acids. The CDR3 loop is CASSSTGDNTEAFF. For the CDR3, the DNA is TGTGCCAGCAGCTCTACAGGGGACAACACTGAAGCTTTCTTT. Supplemented by reference TRBV7-9 and TRBJ1-1, the full variable domain reads DTGVSQNPRHKITKRGQNVTFRCDPISEHNRLYWYRQTLGQGPEFLTYFQNEAQLEKSRLLSDRFSAERPKGSFSTLEIQRTEQGDSAMYLCASSSTGDNTEAFFGQGTRLTVV.

The chain combines TRBV14 with TRBJ1-1, with D possibly matching TRBD1 (6 bases). Germline CDR1 and CDR2: SGHDN and FVKESK. This CDR3 contains 13 residues. V was pared by 3 bases and J by 5 bases, with 10 bases between. Here the CDR3 DNA reads TGTGCCAGCAGCCAGCAGGGGATTACTGAAGCTTTCTTT. Translating gives CASSQQGITEAFF.